This TCR beta chain came from a study of blood T cell repertoires in COVID-19. About the research overall: T cells, B-cell-depleted T cells, or PBMCs provided the cDNA or gDNA that served as material.

In the study's own analysis: Reference gene primer amplification in the assay estimated nucleated cell counts. Measured with immunoSEQ multiplex PCR; TCRdb has only the in-frame clones, and not every one. Clone size and V and J calls were adopted from that table, with D and trimming inferred from the DNA. Of about 270,000 clones listed, over 75% are singletons. V was shortened by 8 bases and J by 2 bases, with 13 bases between the two germline ends. The CDR3 sequence is 13 residues long. The V gene's germline CDR1 is MNHEY and CDR2 SVGAGI. This TCR was sampled from a human donor in a cohort sampled during active COVID-19. V gene TRBV6-5 combines with J gene TRBJ2-7; D is unresolved. The sample comprised peripheral blood. As DNA, the CDR3 is TGTGCCAGCCGAAGACAAACAGCCTACGAGCAGTACTTC. Translated: CASRRQTAYEQYF.